The T cell receptor (beta chain) described here comes from a study of identical twins. Points from the study as a whole: Memory repertoires showed no such pattern, whereas abundant cord blood beta clonotypes carried fewer insertions.

The V gene lost 6 bases and the J gene lost 5 bases, with 13 bases spanning the gap. This CDR3 spans 13 amino acids. The germline V gene encodes CDR1 SGHVS and CDR2 FQNEAQ. In every case, the donor was a healthy Caucasian. Notes on this clonotype: Its antigen remains unidentified.

TCRdb re-called the 5' RACE reads through MiXCR, storing one row per CDR3 protein. Among 200,000 to 250,000 distinct CDR3 sequences listed, approximately 7% were seen once. The sample also formed part of further work on yellow fever vaccine responses in identical twins.

V usage is TRBV7-8 and J usage is TRBJ1-2, with D unresolved. Sequencing used memory (CD45RO+) T cells sorted from blood. This clonotype was obtained from a woman between 18 and 29 years old in good health. The CDR3 is CASSKAAVYGYTF. In DNA form, the CDR3 reads TGTGCCAGCAGTAAAGCAGCAGTGTATGGCTACACCTTC.